This T cell receptor (beta chain) is drawn from a study of shared clonotypes between healthy human individuals. The repertoire was sequenced with immunoSEQ multiplex PCR; TCRdb's copy has only in-frame clones and lacks some. The sample includes about 980,000 clones, about 80% of them seen just once. This CDR3 has 12 amino acids. V lost 5 bases to trimming and J lost 4 bases, with 9 bases between them. Per the germline V gene, CDR1 is MDHEN and CDR2 is SYDVKM. This sequence originates from a man in his late teens or twenties in good health. The chain links TRBV28 to TRBJ2-7, with D hard to call. The specimen sequenced was memory CD4+ T cells sorted from blood. Subset described: CD45RA-negative fraction. CDR3 nucleotides: TGTGCCAGCAGTCCAACAATATACGAGCAGTACTTC. Its translation: CASSPTIYEQYF.